This entry describes one T cell receptor beta chain. Original analysis: From reference gene primer amplification, estimates of nucleated cell counts were derived. Here immunoSEQ multiplex PCR was the method, and the copy in TCRdb shows in-frame clones only, minus some. V and J calls and clone size are as listed in that table; D and trimming were resolved from the DNA. The sample records some 42,000 clones, around four fifths being singletons. The data were taken from a study of blood T cell repertoires in COVID-19. Turning to the study itself: The United States, Italy and Spain were the sources of the acute and convalescent COVID-19 samples. Nucleic acid was either cDNA or gDNA, and it came from T cells, B-cell-depleted T cells, or PBMCs.

J was trimmed by 6 bases and V by 0 bases; bases with no gene match: 8. CDR3 length equals 17 residues. Germline CDR1 and CDR2: SEHNR and FQNEAQ (reference sequence). This receptor was taken from a man between 50 and 59 years old with active COVID-19. Sequencing was carried out using peripheral blood. The genes are TRBV7-9 and TRBJ2-2, with 9 bases identical to TRBD1. CDR3 protein: CASSLAAGTGFSGELFF. The CDR3 DNA follows: TGTGCCAGCAGCTTAGCGGCCGGGACAGGGTTCTCCGGGGAGCTGTTTTTT.